This T cell receptor (beta chain) was obtained from a study of CD8 T cells in ankylosing spondylitis. TCRdb redid the calling of the 5' RACE reads with MiXCR, one entry per CDR3 protein. The sample shows 200,000 to 250,000 distinct CDR3 sequences, more than 5.5% of them seen only once. The CDR3 runs 13 residues. Trimming removed 11 bases at V and 4 bases at J, with 17 bases between. Whole-study results and caveats: What seemed typical of ankylosing spondylitis blood was a TCR beta motif built from roughly 8 highly homologous variants.

This clonotype was counted ten times or more. Its antigen is not identified. The sequence was obtained from a male donor with ankylosing spondylitis. Sequences were obtained from blood, either unsorted or a sorted T cell fraction (not recorded which). The rearrangement joins TRBV12-3 or TRBV12-4 to TRBJ1-1; D is uncertain. Written as DNA, the CDR3 is TGTGCCCGAGTTTTCGGGCCGGCCACTGAAGCTTTCTTT. Translating it yields CARVFGPATEAFF.